This is a list of T cell receptor beta chains from one sample in a study of human CD8 memory T cell subsets. TCRdb reprocessed the 5' RACE reads, keeping one entry per CDR3 protein, no DNA. The repertoire table contains about 9,200 distinct CDR3 sequences. The sequenced sample consisted of CD8+ T cells from PBMCs. The receptors stem from a human donor in good health. Both conserved end residues are part of each CDR3. The size entry is marked missing in some rows and otherwise reads once, few, many or a size class.

V gene,clone size,J gene,CDR3 protein
TRBV4-3,-,TRBJ2-3,CASSLGTSGTDTQYF
TRBV7-3,-,TRBJ2-1,CASSLRGRLAESYNEQFF
TRBV4-3,-,TRBJ2-7,CASSQGRGTGYEQYF
TRBV2,-,TRBJ2-7,CASSEAVTAEQYF
TRBV5-4,-,TRBJ2-3,CASSLSGTPIQYF
TRBV7-2,-,TRBJ1-5,CASSAHYSNQPQHF
TRBV12-3/TRBV12-4,-,TRBJ2-7,CASSFGRASEQYF
TRBV15,-,TRBJ2-1,CATSKFGGRHNEQFF
TRBV11-2,-,TRBJ2-5,CASSRGQLQETQYF
TRBV28,medium-sized,TRBJ2-3,CASEGWGTDTQYF
TRBV3-1,-,TRBJ2-7,CASSPGTGGYEQYF
TRBV4-1,-,TRBJ2-7,CASSQVPSGTYEQYF
TRBV28,-,TRBJ1-6,CASSEDRSSYNSPLHF
TRBV29-1,hyperexpanded,TRBJ1-1,CSVDGGGVTEAFF
TRBV3-1,-,TRBJ2-1,CASSQDRQPIPNEQFF
TRBV6-5,-,TRBJ1-2,CASSPSGGNYGYTF
TRBV4-2,-,TRBJ2-1,CASSQDGSGLPEQFF
TRBV7-4,-,TRBJ1-1,CARDRDWTDMNTEAFF
TRBV5-5,-,TRBJ2-1,CASSLLGTTSYNEQFF
TRBV28,-,TRBJ1-1,CASVSNPTESLNTEAFF
TRBV5-1,-,TRBJ1-2,CASSLAGQGQLNYGYTF
TRBV15,-,TRBJ1-2,CATSRALVNYGYTF
TRBV4-3,-,TRBJ2-7,CASSPGTGVLEQYF
TRBV20-1,-,TRBJ2-2,CSATSGQLNTGELFF
TRBV5-4,-,TRBJ1-1,CASSLRDRGRLGTEAFF
TRBV6-5,-,TRBJ2-1,CASSYGLNGREQFF
TRBV28,-,TRBJ2-1,CASSSPSGREYEQFF
TRBV29-1,medium-sized,TRBJ2-1,CSVSSGGAYNEQFF
TRBV6-6,-,TRBJ2-7,CASMGVAETSYEQYF
TRBV7-9,-,TRBJ2-7,CASSFGGRGGYEQYF
TRBV5-6,-,TRBJ2-3,CASSTGGPDTQYF